This T cell receptor beta chain derives from a study of early T cells in non-severe SARS-CoV-2 infection. Across the study: Chains from this unsorted whole-blood bulk RNA could not be paired. General study findings and limits: Using VDJdb, the matching emphasized anti-spike CD8 responses while missing private and CD4 specificities.

Germline CDR1 and CDR2: SGHNT and YYREEE (reference sequence). With 2 bases removed from V and 2 bases from J, the gap between germline ends came to 1 base. CDR3 size: 11 residues. This clonotype occurred many times. The antigen is undetermined. Unique molecular identifiers were attached to individual cDNA molecules. One entry per CDR3 protein, called by TCRdb with MiXCR from the 5' RACE reads. The sample holds some 40,000 distinct CDR3 sequences, less than 5% seen once. The sequence derives from an adult who was a healthcare worker with PCR-confirmed SARS-CoV-2 infection or an uninfected control (not recorded which). V gene TRBV5-4 combines with J gene TRBJ2-5; D not certain. The source material was whole blood. The CDR3 sequence: CASSFQETQYF. The CDR3 bases are TGTGCCAGCAGCTTTCAAGAGACCCAGTACTTC.